This passage covers 28 T cell receptor beta chains from one sample sequenced in a study of blood T cells in healthy people across ages. The authors ran a second PCR of 7 to 11 cycles using a sample-barcoded 5' primer and a J-beta primer mix. TCRdb recomputed calls from the 5' RACE reads with MiXCR, one row per CDR3 protein. The repertoire holds approximately 800,000 distinct CDR3 sequences, with about 46% as singletons. Sample: blood. The origin of the receptors is an elderly man in good health.

A remark on this clonotype: This could be a read error, since a much larger clone is one nucleotide away. The J gene is TRBJ2-3, the V gene TRBV6-1, with a tentative D call TRBD2 (7 bases). The CDR3 contains 15 residues. Germline CDR1 and CDR2: MNHNS and SASEGT. In DNA form, the CDR3 reads TGTGCCGGCAGGAGTCAGGGGAGGGGCGCAGATACGCAGTATTTT. Residues: CAGRSQGRGADTQYF.

The chain links TRBV10-3 to TRBJ2-7; the match to TRBD2 covers 9 bases. Looked up from germline, CDR1 is ENHRY and CDR2 is SYGVKD. V was clipped by 5 bases and J by 1 base; unmatched bases: 6. The CDR3 consists of 15 residues. The CDR3 DNA reads TGTGCCATCAGTTTAGTAGCGGGGGTATCCTACGAGCAGTACTTC. It encodes CAISLVAGVSYEQYF.

This clonotype was seen a few times. The DNA of the CDR3 is TGTGCCAGCAGCCGCCCCGCAACTGGCTCTGGAAACACCATATATTTT. Translation: CASSRPATGSGNTIYF. The chain has TRBV4-2 and TRBJ1-3, with D uncertain. Germline V CDR1 and CDR2: LGHNA, YNFKEQ. The V end was cut by 4 bases, the J end by 0 bases, with 13 bases between. This CDR3 is built from 16 residues.

The chain is built from TRBV4-2 and TRBJ2-1; D unclear. Trimming shortened V by 5 bases and J by 9 bases, and 5 bases separated the two germline ends. The V gene's germline CDR1 is LGHNA and CDR2 YNFKEQ. The length of the CDR3 is 10 residues. The CDR3 here is CASSSSEQFF. In nucleotides, the CDR3 is TGTGCCAGCAGCTCAAGTGAGCAGTTCTTC.

Regarding this clonotype: A much larger clone differs by one base, so this may be a read error. The genes are TRBV15 and TRBJ2-5, with no clear D. The J call may not be correct, given that the DNA end is closer to TRBJ2-1. This CDR3 region has 14 residues. Germline V gene sequence: CDR1 LNHNV, CDR2 YYDKDF (reference sequence). The CDR3 bases are TGTGCCACCAGCAGAGATAGGGCACAAGAGACCCAGTTCTTC. The encoded protein is CATSRDRAQETQFF.

This clonotype was seen only a few times. The rearrangement links TRBV28 to TRBJ2-7; possibly TRBD1 for D (5 bases). Looked up from germline, CDR1 is MDHEN and CDR2 is SYDVKM. The length of the CDR3 is 14 residues. Between the trimmed V and J ends, which lost 6 bases and 5 bases, there was a span of 17 bases. The CDR3 DNA reads as TGTGCCAGCAGAGGACACCCTTCCCTCCACGAGCAGTACTTC. Translation gives CASRGHPSLHEQYF. Full variable domain (rest looked up from reference TRBV28 and TRBJ2-7): DVKVTQSSRYLVKRTGEKVFLECVQDMDHENMFWYRQDPGLGLRLIYFSYDVKMKEKGDIPEGYSVSREKKERFSLILESASTNQTSMYLCASRGHPSLHEQYFGPGTRLTVT.

This clonotype turned up a few times. CDR3 sequence (DNA): TGTGCCACCCTAGAGCCGACAGGGATAGTGTCCTACAATGAGCAGTTCTTC. Protein product: CATLEPTGIVSYNEQFF. This chain joins TRBV10-3 and TRBJ2-1, with 7 bases that match TRBD1. V trimming: 10 bases; J trimming: 1 base; junction bases outside the gene matches: 16. The germline CDR1 and CDR2 sequences are ENHRY and SYGVKD. The CDR3 has 17 amino acids.

Many counts were recorded for this clonotype. This chain joins TRBV5-1 and TRBJ2-7, with 7 bases lining up with TRBD2. V trimming: 4 bases; J trimming: 2 bases; junction bases outside the gene matches: 9. The germline V gene encodes CDR1 SGHRS and CDR2 YFSETQ. CDR3 size: 15 residues. The CDR3 sequence: CASSPLSGGAYEQYF. CDR3 nucleotide sequence: TGCGCCAGCAGCCCCTTATCGGGAGGCGCCTACGAGCAGTACTTC. The full variable domain, its missing parts supplied by reference TRBV5-1 and TRBJ2-7, is KAGVTQTPRYLIKTRGQQVTLSCSPISGHRSVSWYQQTPGQGLQFLFEYFSETQRNKGNFPGRFSGRQFSNSRSEMNVSTLELGDSALYLCASSPLSGGAYEQYFGPGTRLTVT.

As regards this clonotype: This could be a read error, since a much larger clone is one nucleotide away. The chain carries TRBV7-3 and TRBJ2-5; D may be TRBD1 or TRBD2 (5 bases each). The germline gives CDR1 SGHTA, CDR2 FQGTGA. Trimming took off 4 bases at V and 11 bases at J, with 17 bases between the two ends. There are 13 residues in the CDR3. CDR3 DNA sequence: TGTGCCAGCAGCTCCGGGACCTACGATGAGCAGTACTTC. The encoded protein is CASSSGTYDEQYF.

CDR3 protein: CASSYDGGNSGNTIYF. The CDR3 DNA follows: TGTGCCAGCAGTTACGATGGGGGGAACTCTGGAAACACCATATATTTT. This chain connects TRBV6-5 to TRBJ1-3; a possible D gene is TRBD1 (5 bases). Germline V gene sequence: CDR1 MNHEY, CDR2 SVGAGI. The CDR3 spans 16 residues. V lost 2 bases, J lost 0 bases, and 11 bases lay in between.

The chain links TRBV12-3 or TRBV12-4 to TRBJ1-4; D ambiguous. The CDR3 has 13 amino acids. The V end was cut by 2 bases, the J end by 2 bases, with 3 bases between. This chain's CDR3 is CASSLSTNEKLFF. CDR3 bases: TGTGCCAGCAGTTTATCTACTAATGAAAAACTGTTTTTT.

This clonotype has just a few counts. The genes are TRBV30 and TRBJ1-4, with 10 bases identical to TRBD1. Trimming took 4 bases from V and 8 from J; bases not matched to a gene: 4. CDR1 is GTSNPN and CDR2 is SVGIG in the germline V gene (reference sequence). The CDR3 has 13 amino acids. The DNA of the CDR3 is TGTGCCTGGAACCGGGACAGGGGCGAAAAACTGTTTTTT. It codes for CAWNRDRGEKLFF.

This clonotype was counted many times. This chain connects TRBV12-3 or TRBV12-4 to TRBJ1-1; weak D call: TRBD1 (6 bases). V was cut by 6 bases and J by 0 bases, with 8 bases left in between. The CDR3 is 13 amino acids. The DNA of the CDR3 is TGTGCCAGCAGGGACAGTATGAACACTGAAGCTTTCTTT. Translation: CASRDSMNTEAFF.

This clonotype was detected only once. The rearrangement uses TRBV4-2 and TRBJ1-2; 11 nucleotides match TRBD1. Trimming cost V 0 bases and J 6 bases; bases outside gene matches: 3. The length of the CDR3 is 15 residues. The germline V gene has CDR1 LGHNA and CDR2 YNFKEQ. The CDR3 coding sequence is TGTGCCAGCAGCCAAGATCGGGACAGGGGGAATGGCTACACCTTC. Protein sequence: CASSQDRDRGNGYTF.

The CDR3 nucleotides read TGTGCCAGCAGCGTAGGACAGGCCACTGAAGCTTTCTTT. Protein: CASSVGQATEAFF. V is TRBV9 and J is TRBJ1-1; D possibly corresponds to TRBD1 (6 bases). Between the trimmed V and J ends, which lost 0 bases and 4 bases, there was a span of 7 bases. The CDR3 is 13 residues long. Germline-derived CDR1 and CDR2 are SGDLS and YYNGEE.

The chain employs TRBV20-1 and TRBJ1-2; TRBD1 matches 7 bases. CDR1 is DFQATT and CDR2 is SNEGSKA in the germline V gene (reference sequence). This CDR3 contains 12 residues. CDR3 DNA sequence: TGCAGCCCAACAGGGGACCACTATGGCTACACCTTC. It specifies CSPTGDHYGYTF.

This chain's CDR3 is CASVNGQGKNIQYF. As DNA, the CDR3 is TGTGCCAGCGTCAATGGACAGGGCAAAAACATTCAGTACTTC. This chain links TRBV6-2 or TRBV6-3 with TRBJ2-4; 8 nucleotides agree with TRBD1. The CDR3 consists of 14 residues. Germline CDR1 MNHEY, CDR2 SVGEGT. V trimming: 8 bases; J trimming: 3 bases; junction bases outside the gene matches: 6.

The chain links TRBV29-1 to TRBJ2-7; D is undetermined. Trimming stripped 0 bases from V and 2 bases from J, with 11 bases between. CDR1 is SQVTM and CDR2 is ANQGSEA in the germline V gene. The CDR3 loop spans 14 amino acids. CDR3 in amino acids: CSVEEVEGTYEQYF. CDR3 sequence (DNA): TGCAGCGTTGAAGAAGTGGAAGGCACCTACGAGCAGTACTTC.

V usage is TRBV7-9 and J usage is TRBJ1-1; 7 bases agree with TRBD1. CDR3 length: 17 residues. Trimming at V came to 0 bases and at J to 3 bases, leaving 10 bases not matched to a gene. Germline CDR1 is SEHNR and CDR2 is FQNEAQ (reference sequence). DNA of the CDR3: TGTGCCAGCAGCTTAGCGCCGACAGGGTACGAGGACACTGAAGCTTTCTTT. Amino acids: CASSLAPTGYEDTEAFF. Variable domain in full (rest from reference TRBV7-9 and TRBJ1-1): DTGVSQNPRHKITKRGQNVTFRCDPISEHNRLYWYRQTLGQGPEFLTYFQNEAQLEKSRLLSDRFSAERPKGSFSTLEIQRTEQGDSAMYLCASSLAPTGYEDTEAFFGQGTRLTVV.

This clonotype came up many times. The CDR3 loop reads CASSLASLAGETQYF. The CDR3 region has the DNA TGTGCCAGCAGTTTGGCAAGCCTAGCTGGTGAGACCCAGTACTTC. The J gene is TRBJ2-5, the V gene TRBV27, with D possibly being TRBD2 (5 bases). V lost 3 bases and J lost 5, with 16 bases in between. The CDR3 is 15 amino acids. Germline V gene data show CDR1 as MNHEY and CDR2 as SMNVEV (reference sequence).

This chain connects TRBV2 to TRBJ2-2, with TRBD1 matching 7 bases. The germline V gene has CDR1 SNHLY and CDR2 FYNNEI. J was trimmed by 0 bases and V by 4 bases; bases with no gene match: 11. The CDR3 extends over 18 amino acids. The CDR3 DNA is TGTGCCAGCAGTGCAGACGAGACAGGGCTGCCGAACACCGGGGAGCTGTTTTTT. Translation gives CASSADETGLPNTGELFF.

The rearrangement links TRBV3-1 to TRBJ2-5; TRBD2 aligns across 9 bases. The CDR3 extends over 16 amino acids. V dropped 0 bases and J dropped 2; count of bases not matched to a gene: 4. In germline, CDR1 is LGHDT, CDR2 YNNKEL (reference sequence). The CDR3 here is CASSQDSGLAQETQYF. DNA for the CDR3: TGTGCCAGCAGCCAAGATTCTGGACTAGCGCAAGAGACCCAGTACTTC.

The chain has TRBV12-3 or TRBV12-4 and TRBJ2-3, with D unresolved. The V and J ends lost 7 bases and 3 bases respectively, with 8 bases between them. This CDR3 region has 12 residues. CDR3 region: CASKFGTDTQYF. CDR3 nucleotides: TGTGCCAGCAAATTCGGAACAGATACGCAGTATTTT.

The chain couples TRBV20-1 to TRBJ2-4; TRBD2 might be the D (5 bases). The J call may be wrong; the DNA end is better matched by TRBJ2-7. Germline CDR1 reads DFQATT; CDR2 reads SNEGSKA (reference sequence). This CDR3 region has 12 residues. The CDR3 reads CSARERDYEQYF. CDR3 in DNA: TGCAGTGCTAGAGAGAGGGACTACGAGCAGTACTTC.

The chain has TRBV7-2 and TRBJ1-1; TRBD1 matches 8 bases. Per the germline V gene, CDR1 is SGHTA and CDR2 is FQGNSA. The junction had 8 bases not matched to a gene; V was cut back by 2 bases and J by 3 bases. The CDR3 extends over 16 amino acids. As DNA, the CDR3 is TGTGCCAGCAGCTTACAGGGGGCGTTGGGTCACACTGAAGCTTTCTTT. Translating it yields CASSLQGALGHTEAFF.

The genes are TRBV7-8 and TRBJ2-3; TRBD2 matches at 13 bases. This CDR3 comprises 15 residues. In germline, CDR1 is SGHVS, CDR2 FQNEAQ. V lost 5 bases to trimming and J lost 8 bases; unmatched junction nucleotides: 7. CDR3 nucleotides: TGTGCCAGCAGCCCGAGGACTAGCGGGAGTAGTACGCAGTATTTT. It codes for CASSPRTSGSSTQYF.

The V call is TRBV5-6, the J call TRBJ2-5, with 13 bases matching TRBD2. Trimming removed 3 bases from V and 4 bases from J; junction bases left unmatched: 6. Germline CDR1 is SGHDT and CDR2 is YYEEEE. This CDR3 spans 16 amino acids. Written as DNA, the CDR3 is TGTGCCAGCAGCTCAACGGGACTAGCGGGAAGAGAGACCCAGTACTTC. It encodes CASSSTGLAGRETQYF.

V and J are TRBV7-3 and TRBJ2-3, with a possible D match to TRBD2 (5 bases). The CDR3 extends over 15 amino acids. V was pared by 2 bases and J by 3 bases, with 12 bases between. Germline V CDR1 and CDR2: SGHTA, FQGTGA. The CDR3 nucleotides read TGTGCCAGCAGCTTAGGGAGCGGCACTACAGATACGCAGTATTTT. Its translation is CASSLGSGTTDTQYF.